Described below is a single T cell receptor (beta chain) sequence and its context. Data came from immunoSEQ multiplex PCR; TCRdb stores just in-frame clones and leaves some out. The sample includes approximately 300,000 clones, roughly 90% seen only once; the top ten take around 11%. This sample stems from a study of blood T cell repertoires in COVID-19. Germline V gene lookup returns CDR1 MNHEY and CDR2 SVGAGI. The CDR3 has 14 residues. V lost 3 bases and J lost 8, with 11 bases in between. Sequencing used peripheral blood. The J gene is TRBJ1-6, the V gene TRBV6-5, with D perhaps TRBD1 (5 bases). The sequence was collected from a woman aged 25 to 39 with COVID-19, enrolled during active disease. CDR3 residues: CASSYRGEDSPLHF. CDR3 nucleotide sequence: TGTGCCAGCAGTTATAGGGGCGAGGATTCACCCCTCCACTTT.